The clone carrying this T cell receptor (beta chain) was seen a few times. Source study methods: For nucleated cells, counts were estimated from reference gene primer amplification. Measured with immunoSEQ multiplex PCR; TCRdb has only the in-frame clones, and not every one. V and J calls and clone size follow that table, whereas D and trimming were derived from the DNA. The repertoire holds approximately 61,000 clones, with almost 90% as singletons. Germline loops: CDR1 SNHLY, CDR2 FYNNEI. V was pared by 4 bases and J by 6 bases, with 3 bases of the junction left unmatched. The CDR3 totals 13 residues. These data are taken from a study of blood T cell repertoires in COVID-19. Study summary: Whether acute or convalescent, the COVID-19 samples came from the United States, Italy and Spain. PBMCs, B-cell-depleted T cells, or T cells were the source of the cDNA or gDNA that made up the material.

Sequenced input: peripheral blood. The receptor was derived from an elderly woman with active COVID-19. The chain has TRBV2 and TRBJ2-5; TRBD2 matches at 9 bases. The CDR3 reads CASSGGGAQTQYF. The DNA of the CDR3 is TGTGCCAGCAGTGGCGGGGGGGCTCAGACCCAGTACTTC.